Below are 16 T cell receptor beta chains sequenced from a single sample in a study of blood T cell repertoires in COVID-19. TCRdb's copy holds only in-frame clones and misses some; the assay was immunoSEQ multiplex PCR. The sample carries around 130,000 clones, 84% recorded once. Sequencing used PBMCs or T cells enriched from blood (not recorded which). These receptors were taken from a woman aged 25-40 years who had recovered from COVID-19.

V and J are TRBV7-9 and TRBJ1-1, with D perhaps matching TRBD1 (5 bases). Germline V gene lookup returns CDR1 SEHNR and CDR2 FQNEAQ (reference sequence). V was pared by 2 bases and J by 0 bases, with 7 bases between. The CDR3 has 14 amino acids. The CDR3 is CASSLQGMNTEAFF. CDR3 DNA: TGTGCCAGCAGCTTACAGGGCATGAACACTGAAGCTTTCTTT. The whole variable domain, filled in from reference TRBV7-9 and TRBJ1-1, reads DTGVSQNPRHKITKRGQNVTFRCDPISEHNRLYWYRQTLGQGPEFLTYFQNEAQLEKSRLLSDRFSAERPKGSFSTLEIQRTEQGDSAMYLCASSLQGMNTEAFFGQGTRLTVV.

The CDR3 region has the DNA TGTGCCAGTGGAAAAGACAGGCGCAATCAGCCCCAGCATTTT. Translated, it gives CASGKDRRNQPQHF. The chain carries TRBV2 and TRBJ1-5, with D possibly TRBD1 on 6 matching bases. Between the trimmed V and J ends, which lost 9 bases and 2 bases, there was a span of 14 bases. The CDR3 length is 14 residues. Germline CDR1 SNHLY, CDR2 FYNNEI.

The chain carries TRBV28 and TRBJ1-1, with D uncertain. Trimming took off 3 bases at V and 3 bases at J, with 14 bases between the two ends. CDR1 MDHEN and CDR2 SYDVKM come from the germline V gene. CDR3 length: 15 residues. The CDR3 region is CASSFFQAGDTEAFF. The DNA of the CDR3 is TGTGCCAGCAGTTTTTTCCAGGCCGGGGACACTGAAGCTTTCTTT.

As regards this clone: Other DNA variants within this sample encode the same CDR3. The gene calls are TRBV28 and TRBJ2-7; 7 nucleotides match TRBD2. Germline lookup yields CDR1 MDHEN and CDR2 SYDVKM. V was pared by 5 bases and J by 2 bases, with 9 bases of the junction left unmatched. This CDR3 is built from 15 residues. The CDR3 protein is CASSLRTGGTYEQYF. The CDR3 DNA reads TGTGCCAGCAGTCTTCGTACCGGGGGGACCTACGAGCAGTACTTC.

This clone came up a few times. The CDR3 nucleotides read TGCGCCAGCAGCTTGGGACAGGGGGCCGCTGAAGCTTTCTTT. It is translated as CASSLGQGAAEAFF. The rearrangement joins TRBV5-1 to TRBJ1-1; 10 bases map to TRBD1. The CDR3 has 14 residues. Germline assignment: CDR1 SGHRS and CDR2 YFSETQ. The ends lost 0 bases at V and 6 bases at J; junction bases unmatched: 2.

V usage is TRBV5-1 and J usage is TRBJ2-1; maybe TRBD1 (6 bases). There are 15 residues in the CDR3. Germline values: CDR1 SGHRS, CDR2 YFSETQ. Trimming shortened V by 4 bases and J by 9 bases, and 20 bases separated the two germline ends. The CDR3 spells CASSHEDRGWGEQFF. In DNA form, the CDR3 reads TGCGCCAGCAGCCACGAGGACAGAGGGTGGGGTGAGCAGTTCTTC.

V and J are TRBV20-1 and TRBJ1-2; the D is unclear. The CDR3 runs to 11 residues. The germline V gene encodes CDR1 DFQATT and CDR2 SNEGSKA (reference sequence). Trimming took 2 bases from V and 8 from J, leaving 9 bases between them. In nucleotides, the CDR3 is TGCAGTGCTAGATACAGCGGGGGCTACACCTTC. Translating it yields CSARYSGGYTF.

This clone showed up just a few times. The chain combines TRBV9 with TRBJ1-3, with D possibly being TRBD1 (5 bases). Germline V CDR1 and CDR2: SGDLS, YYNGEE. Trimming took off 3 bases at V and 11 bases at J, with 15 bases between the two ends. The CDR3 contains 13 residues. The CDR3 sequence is CASSAHPEGAIYF. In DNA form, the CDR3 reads TGTGCCAGCAGCGCCCATCCTGAAGGGGCCATATATTTT.

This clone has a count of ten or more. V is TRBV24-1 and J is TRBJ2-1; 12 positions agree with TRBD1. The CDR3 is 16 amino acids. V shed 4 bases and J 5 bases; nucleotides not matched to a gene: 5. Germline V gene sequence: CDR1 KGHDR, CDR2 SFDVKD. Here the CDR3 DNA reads TGTGCCACCAGTGACCCCGGGACAGGGGGCCACAATGAGCAGTTCTTC. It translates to CATSDPGTGGHNEQFF.

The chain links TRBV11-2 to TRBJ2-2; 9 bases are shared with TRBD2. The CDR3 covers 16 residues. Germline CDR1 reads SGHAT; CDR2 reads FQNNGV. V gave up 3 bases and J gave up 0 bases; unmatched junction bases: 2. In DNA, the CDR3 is TGTGCCAGCAGCTTCCTAGCGGGGTCGAACACCGGGGAGCTGTTTTTT. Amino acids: CASSFLAGSNTGELFF.

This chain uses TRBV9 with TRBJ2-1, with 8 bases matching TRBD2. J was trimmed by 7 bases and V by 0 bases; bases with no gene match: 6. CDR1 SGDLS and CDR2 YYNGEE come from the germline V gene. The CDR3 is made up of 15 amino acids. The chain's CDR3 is CASSVEAGVENEQFF. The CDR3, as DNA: TGTGCCAGCAGCGTAGAAGCGGGAGTGGAGAATGAGCAGTTCTTC.

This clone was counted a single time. The CDR3 DNA reads TGTGCCAGCAGACAGCCTTCGACAGGAAACACTGAAGCTTTCTTT. As protein: CASRQPSTGNTEAFF. The rearrangement joins TRBV28 to TRBJ1-1, with TRBD1 as a possible D gene (6 bases). CDR1 is MDHEN, CDR2 SYDVKM, per germline. The V end lost 6 bases, the J end lost 2 bases, and 16 bases lay between the germline ends. The CDR3 is 15 residues long.

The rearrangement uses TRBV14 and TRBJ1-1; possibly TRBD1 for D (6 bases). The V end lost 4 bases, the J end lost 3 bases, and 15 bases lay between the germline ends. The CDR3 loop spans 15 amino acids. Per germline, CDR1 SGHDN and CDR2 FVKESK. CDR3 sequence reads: CASSRYRAVDTEAFF. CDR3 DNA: TGTGCCAGCAGCCGATACAGGGCGGTGGACACTGAAGCTTTCTTT.

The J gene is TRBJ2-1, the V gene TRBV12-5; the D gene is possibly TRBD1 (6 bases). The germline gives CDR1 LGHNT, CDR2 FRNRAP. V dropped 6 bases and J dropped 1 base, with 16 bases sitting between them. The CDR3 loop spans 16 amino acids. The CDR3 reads CASGKIRGGSYNEQFF. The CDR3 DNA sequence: TGTGCTAGTGGGAAAATCAGGGGTGGGTCCTACAATGAGCAGTTCTTC.

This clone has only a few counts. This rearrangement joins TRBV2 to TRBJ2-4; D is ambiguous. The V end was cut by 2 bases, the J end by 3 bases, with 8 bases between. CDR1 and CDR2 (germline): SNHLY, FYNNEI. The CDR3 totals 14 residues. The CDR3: CASSERVDKNIQYF. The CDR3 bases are TGTGCCAGCAGTGAACGGGTGGACAAAAACATTCAGTACTTC. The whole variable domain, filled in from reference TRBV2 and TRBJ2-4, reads EPEVTQTPSHQVTQMGQEVILRCVPISNHLYFYWYRQILGQKVEFLVSFYNNEISEKSEIFDDQFSVERPDGSNFTLKIRSTKLEDSAMYFCASSERVDKNIQYFGAGTRLSVL.

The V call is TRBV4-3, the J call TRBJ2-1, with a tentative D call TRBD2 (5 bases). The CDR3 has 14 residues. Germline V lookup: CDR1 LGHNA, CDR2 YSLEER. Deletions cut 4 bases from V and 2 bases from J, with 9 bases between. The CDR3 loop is CASSPGLTYNEQFF. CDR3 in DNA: TGCGCCAGCAGCCCCGGACTGACCTACAATGAGCAGTTCTTC.